This paragraph reports one T cell receptor (beta chain). This specimen belongs to a study of blood T cell repertoires in COVID-19. Study-level background: Whether acute or convalescent, the COVID-19 samples came from the United States, Italy and Spain. Sample material is recorded as cDNA or gDNA derived from T cells, B-cell-depleted T cells, or PBMCs.

In the authors' methods: Estimates of nucleated cell counts were drawn from the amplification of reference gene primers. The assay was immunoSEQ multiplex PCR, and TCRdb's table has in-frame clones only and misses some. V, J and clone size derive from that table, while D and trimming were established from the DNA sequence. In the table there are around 250,000 clones, about 84% of which are singletons. The sequence was obtained from a man older than 75 with acute or convalescent COVID-19. The sample taken for sequencing was peripheral blood.

CDR3 nucleotides: TGTGCCAGTAGGGGGGCGCCCCGGAACACTGAAGCTTTCTTT. This codes for CASRGAPRNTEAFF. V is TRBV19 and J is TRBJ1-1, with D maybe TRBD1 (6 bases). The V gene's germline CDR1 is LNHDA and CDR2 SQIVND (reference sequence). Trimming took off 6 bases at V and 1 base at J, with 12 bases between the two ends. The CDR3 has 14 residues.